This T cell receptor (beta chain) was identified during a study of T cell changes during pregnancy in multiple sclerosis (dated by TCRdb to between 2017 and 2020). The study in broad terms: The study looked at changes in the T cell repertoire across pregnancy in women with multiple sclerosis.

About this clone: No antigen is known for it. No base-level quality is on record; no much larger clone is a single base apart.

From the germline V gene (reference sequence), CDR1 is SGHNT and CDR2 is YYREEE. Ends trimmed: V by 4 bases, J by 5 bases; bases unmatched to a gene: 13. Inclusive of the bounding cysteine and phenylalanine, the CDR3 is 16 residues long. Only CDR3 DNA is held: 48 bases, read in frame from base 1. The library was produced with the immunoSEQ multiplex PCR assay. Here the immuneACCESS table is served through TCRdb, limited to in-frame sequences with V and J called. Missing clones are a known gap in these copies; in checked studies unresolved V genes cover under half, and the rest lacks a known reason. The sample yields under 85,000 clones; around 91% were counted once. The ten most abundant clones make up 1.3% to 1.5% of the sample.

The source material was peripheral blood, sampled in the third trimester of pregnancy. The sequence derives from a female donor in good health, enrolled as a control in a pregnancy study. The chain joins TRBV5-4 to TRBJ2-5; 8 nucleotides in the junction match TRBD2. At the DNA level, the sequence is TGTGCCAGCAGCCCCGGCGGGGGGCTAATCTCGGAGACCCAGTACTTC. The translation is CASSPGGGLISETQYF.